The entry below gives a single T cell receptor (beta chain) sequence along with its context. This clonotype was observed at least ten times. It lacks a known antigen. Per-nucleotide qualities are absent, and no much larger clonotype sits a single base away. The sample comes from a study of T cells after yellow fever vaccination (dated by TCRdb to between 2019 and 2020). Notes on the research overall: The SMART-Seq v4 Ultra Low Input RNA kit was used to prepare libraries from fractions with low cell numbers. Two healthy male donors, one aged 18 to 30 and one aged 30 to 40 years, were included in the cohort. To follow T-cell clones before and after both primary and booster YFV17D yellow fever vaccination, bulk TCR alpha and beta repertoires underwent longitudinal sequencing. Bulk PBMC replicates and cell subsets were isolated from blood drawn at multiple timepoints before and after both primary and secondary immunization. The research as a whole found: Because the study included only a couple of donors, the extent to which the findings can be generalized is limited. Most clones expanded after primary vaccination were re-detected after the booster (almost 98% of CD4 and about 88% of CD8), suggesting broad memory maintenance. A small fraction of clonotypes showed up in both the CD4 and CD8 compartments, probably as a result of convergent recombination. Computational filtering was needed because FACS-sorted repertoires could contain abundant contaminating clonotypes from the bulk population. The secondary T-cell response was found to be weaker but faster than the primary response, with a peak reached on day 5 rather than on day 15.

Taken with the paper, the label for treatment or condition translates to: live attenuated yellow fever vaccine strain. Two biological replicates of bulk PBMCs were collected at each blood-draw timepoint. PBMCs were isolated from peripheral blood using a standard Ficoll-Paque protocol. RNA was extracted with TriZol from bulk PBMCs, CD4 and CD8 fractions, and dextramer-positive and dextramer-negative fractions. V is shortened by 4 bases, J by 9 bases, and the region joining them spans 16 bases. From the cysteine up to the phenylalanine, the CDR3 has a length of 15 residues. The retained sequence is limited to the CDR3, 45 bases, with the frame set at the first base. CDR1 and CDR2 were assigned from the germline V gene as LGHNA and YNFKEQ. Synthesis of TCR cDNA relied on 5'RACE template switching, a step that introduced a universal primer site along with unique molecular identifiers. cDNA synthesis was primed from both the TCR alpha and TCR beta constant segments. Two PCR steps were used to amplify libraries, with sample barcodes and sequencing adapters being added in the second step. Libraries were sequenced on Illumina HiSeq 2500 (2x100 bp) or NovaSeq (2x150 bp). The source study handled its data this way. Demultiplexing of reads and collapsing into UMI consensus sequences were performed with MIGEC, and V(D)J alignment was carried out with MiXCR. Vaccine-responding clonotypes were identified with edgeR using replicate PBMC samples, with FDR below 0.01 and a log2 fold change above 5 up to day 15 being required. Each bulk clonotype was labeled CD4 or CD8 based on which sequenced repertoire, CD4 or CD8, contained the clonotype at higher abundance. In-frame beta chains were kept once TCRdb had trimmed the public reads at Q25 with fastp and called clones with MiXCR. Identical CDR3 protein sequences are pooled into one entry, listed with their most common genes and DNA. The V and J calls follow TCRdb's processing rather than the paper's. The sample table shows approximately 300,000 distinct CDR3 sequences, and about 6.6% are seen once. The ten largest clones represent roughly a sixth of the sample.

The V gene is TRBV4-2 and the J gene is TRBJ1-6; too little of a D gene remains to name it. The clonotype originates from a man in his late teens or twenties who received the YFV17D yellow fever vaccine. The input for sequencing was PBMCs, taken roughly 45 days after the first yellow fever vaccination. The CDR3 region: CASSLLGGGSSPLHF. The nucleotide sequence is TGTGCCAGCAGCCTTTTGGGAGGAGGGAGTTCACCCCTCCACTTT.